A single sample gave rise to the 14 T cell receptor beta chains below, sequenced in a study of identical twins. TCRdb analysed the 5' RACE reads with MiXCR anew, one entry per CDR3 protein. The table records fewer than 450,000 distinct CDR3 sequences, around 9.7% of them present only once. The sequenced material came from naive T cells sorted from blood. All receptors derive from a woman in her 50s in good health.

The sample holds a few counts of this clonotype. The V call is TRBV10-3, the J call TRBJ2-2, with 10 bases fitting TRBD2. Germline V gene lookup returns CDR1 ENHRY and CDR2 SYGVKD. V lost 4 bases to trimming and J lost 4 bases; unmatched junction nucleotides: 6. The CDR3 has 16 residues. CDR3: CAISGTSGTSTGELFF. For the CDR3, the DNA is TGTGCCATCAGTGGAACTAGCGGGACCTCCACCGGGGAGCTGTTTTTT.

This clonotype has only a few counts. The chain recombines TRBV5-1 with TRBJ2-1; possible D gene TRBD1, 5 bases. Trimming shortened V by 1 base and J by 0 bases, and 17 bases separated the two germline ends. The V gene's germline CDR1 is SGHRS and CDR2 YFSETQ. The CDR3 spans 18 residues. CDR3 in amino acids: CASSLIPTTGFSYNEQFF. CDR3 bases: TGCGCCAGCAGCTTGATTCCGACAACAGGATTCTCCTACAATGAGCAGTTCTTC.

For the CDR3, the DNA is TGTGCCAGCAGCCAAGGGACTGTGGGGGGAGAGACCCAGTACTTC. Translation: CASSQGTVGGETQYF. The rearrangement joins TRBV3-1 to TRBJ2-5; maybe TRBD2 (6 bases). V gave up 1 base and J gave up 4 bases, with 13 bases separating them. The CDR3 contains 15 residues. The germline CDR1 and CDR2 sequences are LGHDT and YNNKEL (reference sequence).

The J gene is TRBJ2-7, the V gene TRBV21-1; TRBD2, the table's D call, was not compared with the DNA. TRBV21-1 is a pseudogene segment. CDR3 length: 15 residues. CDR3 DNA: TGTGTCCTCCCCAGACTCGGGGACTGCCCCTACGAGCAGTACGTC. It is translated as CVLPRLGDCPYEQYV.

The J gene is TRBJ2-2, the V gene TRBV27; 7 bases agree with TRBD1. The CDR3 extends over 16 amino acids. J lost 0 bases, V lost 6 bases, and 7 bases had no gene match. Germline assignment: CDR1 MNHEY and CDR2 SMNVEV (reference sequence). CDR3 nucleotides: TGTGCCAGCAGCTTCATAGGGACAGCGAACACCGGGGAGCTGTTTTTT. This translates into CASSFIGTANTGELFF.

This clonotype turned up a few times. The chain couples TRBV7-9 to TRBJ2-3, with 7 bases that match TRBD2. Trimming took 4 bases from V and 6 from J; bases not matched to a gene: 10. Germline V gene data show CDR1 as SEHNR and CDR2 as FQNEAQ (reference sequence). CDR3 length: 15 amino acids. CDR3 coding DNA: TGTGCCAGCAGCTCGACTAGCCCTTACCCGGATACGCAGTATTTT. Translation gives CASSSTSPYPDTQYF.

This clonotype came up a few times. DNA for the CDR3: TGTGGTAGTGGTTTGGCGGGAGAGCAGTACGTC. It yields the protein CGSGLAGEQYV. This sequence joins TRBV12-5 and TRBJ2-7; D is possibly TRBD2 (6 bases). Germline CDR1 is LGHNT and CDR2 is FRNRAP. The CDR3 contains 11 residues.

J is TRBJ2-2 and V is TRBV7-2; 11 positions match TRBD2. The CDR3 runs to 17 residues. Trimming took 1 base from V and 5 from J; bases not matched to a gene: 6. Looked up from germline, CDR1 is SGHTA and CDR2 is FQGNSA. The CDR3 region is CASSLGLAGGRTGELFF. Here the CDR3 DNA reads TGTGCCAGCAGCTTAGGCCTAGCGGGAGGTCGGACCGGGGAGCTGTTTTTT. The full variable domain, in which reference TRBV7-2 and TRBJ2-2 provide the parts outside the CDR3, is GAGVSQSPSNKVTEKGKDVELRCDPISGHTALYWYRQSLGQGLEFLIYFQGNSAPDKSGLPSDRFSAERTGGSVSTLTIQRTQQEDSAVYLCASSLGLAGGRTGELFFGEGSRLTVL.

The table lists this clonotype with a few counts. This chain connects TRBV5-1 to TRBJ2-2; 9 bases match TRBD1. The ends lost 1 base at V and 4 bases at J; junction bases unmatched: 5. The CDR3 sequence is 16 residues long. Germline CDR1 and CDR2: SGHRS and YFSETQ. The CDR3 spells CASSLQGQGSTGELFF. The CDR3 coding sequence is TGCGCCAGCAGCTTGCAAGGACAGGGGTCCACCGGGGAGCTGTTTTTT.

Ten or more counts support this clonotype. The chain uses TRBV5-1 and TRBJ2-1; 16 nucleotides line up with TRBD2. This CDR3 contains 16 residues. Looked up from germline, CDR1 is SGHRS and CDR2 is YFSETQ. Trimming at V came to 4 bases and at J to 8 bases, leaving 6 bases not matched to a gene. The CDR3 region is CASSPGLAGGSHEQFF. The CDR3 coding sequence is TGCGCCAGCAGCCCGGGACTAGCGGGAGGGTCCCATGAGCAGTTCTTC.

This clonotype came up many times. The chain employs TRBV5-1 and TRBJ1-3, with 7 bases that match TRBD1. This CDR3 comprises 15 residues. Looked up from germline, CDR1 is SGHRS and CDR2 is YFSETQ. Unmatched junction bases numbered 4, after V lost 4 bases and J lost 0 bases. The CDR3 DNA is TGCGCCAGCAGCGCGGGACAGAGCTCTGGAAACACCATATATTTT. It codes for CASSAGQSSGNTIYF.

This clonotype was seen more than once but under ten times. CDR3 sequence: CASSGSGANTGELFF. Here the CDR3 DNA reads TGCGCCAGCAGTGGTAGCGGAGCGAACACCGGGGAGCTGTTTTTT. The chain employs TRBV10-2 and TRBJ2-2, with D perhaps matching TRBD2 (6 bases). Between the trimmed V and J ends, which lost 4 bases and 0 bases, there was a span of 9 bases. Germline V CDR1 and CDR2: WSHSY, SAAADI. The CDR3 consists of 15 residues.

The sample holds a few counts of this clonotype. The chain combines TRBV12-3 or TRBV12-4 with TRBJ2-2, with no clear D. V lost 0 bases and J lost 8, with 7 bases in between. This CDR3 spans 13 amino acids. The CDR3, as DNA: TGTGCCAGCAGTTTAGCAAGAGTGGGGGAGCTGTTTTTT. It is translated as CASSLARVGELFF.

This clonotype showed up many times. The DNA of the CDR3 is TGTGCCAGCAGCTTAGCTGGGGGAGTCTACTATGGCTACACCTTC. Translated: CASSLAGGVYYGYTF. V usage is TRBV7-9 and J usage is TRBJ1-2; a possible D gene is TRBD1 (5 bases). CDR1 is SEHNR and CDR2 is FQNEAQ in the germline V gene (reference sequence). V shed 0 bases and J shed 3 bases, with 11 bases lying between them. The CDR3 spans 15 residues.